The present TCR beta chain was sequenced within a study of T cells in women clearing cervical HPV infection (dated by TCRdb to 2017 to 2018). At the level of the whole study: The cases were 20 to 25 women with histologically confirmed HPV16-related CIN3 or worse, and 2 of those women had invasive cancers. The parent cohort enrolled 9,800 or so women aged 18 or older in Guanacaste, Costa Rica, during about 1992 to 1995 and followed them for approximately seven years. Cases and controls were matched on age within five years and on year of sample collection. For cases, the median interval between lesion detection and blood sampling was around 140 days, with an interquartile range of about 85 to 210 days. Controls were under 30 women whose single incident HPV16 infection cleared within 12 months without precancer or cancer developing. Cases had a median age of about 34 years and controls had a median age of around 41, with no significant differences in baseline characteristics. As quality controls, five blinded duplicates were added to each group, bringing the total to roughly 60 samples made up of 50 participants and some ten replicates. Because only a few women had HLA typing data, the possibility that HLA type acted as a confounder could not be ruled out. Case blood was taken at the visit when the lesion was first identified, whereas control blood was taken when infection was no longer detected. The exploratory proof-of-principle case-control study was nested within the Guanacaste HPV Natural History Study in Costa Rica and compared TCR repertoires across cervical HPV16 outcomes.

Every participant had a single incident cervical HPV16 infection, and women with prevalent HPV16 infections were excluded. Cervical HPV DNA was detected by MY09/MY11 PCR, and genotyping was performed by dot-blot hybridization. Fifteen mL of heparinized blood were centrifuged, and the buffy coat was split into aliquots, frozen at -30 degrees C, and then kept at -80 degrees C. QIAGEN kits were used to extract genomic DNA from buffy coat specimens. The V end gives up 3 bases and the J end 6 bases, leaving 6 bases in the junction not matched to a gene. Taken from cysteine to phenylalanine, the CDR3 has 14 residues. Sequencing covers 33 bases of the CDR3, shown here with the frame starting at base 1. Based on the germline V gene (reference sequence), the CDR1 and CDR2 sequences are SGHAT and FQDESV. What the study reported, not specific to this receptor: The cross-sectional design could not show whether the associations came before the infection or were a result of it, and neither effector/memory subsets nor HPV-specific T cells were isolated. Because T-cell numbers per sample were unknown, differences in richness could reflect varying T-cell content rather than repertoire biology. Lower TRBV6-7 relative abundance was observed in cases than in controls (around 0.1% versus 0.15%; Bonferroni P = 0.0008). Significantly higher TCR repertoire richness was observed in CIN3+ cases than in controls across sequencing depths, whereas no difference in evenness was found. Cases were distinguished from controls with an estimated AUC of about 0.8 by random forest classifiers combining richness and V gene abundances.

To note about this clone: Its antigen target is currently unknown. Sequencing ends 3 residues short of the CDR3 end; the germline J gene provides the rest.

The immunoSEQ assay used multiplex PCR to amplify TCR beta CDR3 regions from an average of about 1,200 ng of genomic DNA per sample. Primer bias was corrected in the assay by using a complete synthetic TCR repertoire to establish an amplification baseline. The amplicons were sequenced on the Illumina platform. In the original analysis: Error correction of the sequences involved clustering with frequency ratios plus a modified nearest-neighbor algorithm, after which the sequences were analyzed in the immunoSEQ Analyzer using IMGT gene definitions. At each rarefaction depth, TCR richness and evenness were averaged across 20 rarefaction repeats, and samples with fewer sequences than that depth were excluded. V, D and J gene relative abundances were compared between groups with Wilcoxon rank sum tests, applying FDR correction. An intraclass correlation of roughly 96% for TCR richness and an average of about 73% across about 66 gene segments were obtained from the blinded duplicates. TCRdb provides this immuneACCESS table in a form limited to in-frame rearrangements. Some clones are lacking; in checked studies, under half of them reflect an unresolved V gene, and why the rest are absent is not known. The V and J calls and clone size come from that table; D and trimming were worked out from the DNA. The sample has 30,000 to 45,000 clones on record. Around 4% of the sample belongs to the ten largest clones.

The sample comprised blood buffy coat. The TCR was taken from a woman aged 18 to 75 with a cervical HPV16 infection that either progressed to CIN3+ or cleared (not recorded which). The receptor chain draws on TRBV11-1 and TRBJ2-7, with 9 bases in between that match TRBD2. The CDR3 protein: CASSLLREGAEQYF. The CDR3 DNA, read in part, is TGTGCCAGCAGCTTGTTGCGGGAGGGCGCCGAG.